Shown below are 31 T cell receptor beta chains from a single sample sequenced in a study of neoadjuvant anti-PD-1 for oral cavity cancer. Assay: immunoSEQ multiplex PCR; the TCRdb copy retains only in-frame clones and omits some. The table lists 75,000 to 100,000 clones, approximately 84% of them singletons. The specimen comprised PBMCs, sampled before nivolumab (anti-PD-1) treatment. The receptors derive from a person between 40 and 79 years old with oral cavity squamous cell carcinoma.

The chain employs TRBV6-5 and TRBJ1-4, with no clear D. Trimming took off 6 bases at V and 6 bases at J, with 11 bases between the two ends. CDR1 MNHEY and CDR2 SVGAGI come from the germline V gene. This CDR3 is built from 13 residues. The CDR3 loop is CASSLGPYEKLFF. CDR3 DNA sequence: TGTGCCAGCAGCCTCGGACCTTATGAAAAACTGTTTTTT.

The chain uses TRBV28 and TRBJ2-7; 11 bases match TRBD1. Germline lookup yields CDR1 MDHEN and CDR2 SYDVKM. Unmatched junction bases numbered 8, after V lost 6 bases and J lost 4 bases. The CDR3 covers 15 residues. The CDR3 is CASRQGTGGGYEQYF. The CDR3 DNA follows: TGTGCCAGCAGACAGGGGACAGGGGGAGGTTACGAGCAGTACTTC.

The CDR3 nucleotides are TGTGCCAGCAGCATGGGACTTTGGAACCAAGAGACCCAGTACTTC. This gives the protein CASSMGLWNQETQYF. This chain joins TRBV5-6 and TRBJ2-5; D possibly corresponds to TRBD2 (6 bases). This CDR3 is 15 amino acids long. Germline V CDR1 and CDR2: SGHDT, YYEEEE. Trimming stripped 4 bases from V and 0 bases from J, with 13 bases between.

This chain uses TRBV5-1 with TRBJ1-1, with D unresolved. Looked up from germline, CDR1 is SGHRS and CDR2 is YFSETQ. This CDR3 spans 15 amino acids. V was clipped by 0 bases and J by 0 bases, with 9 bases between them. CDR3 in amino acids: CASSLGTALNTEAFF. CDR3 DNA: TGCGCCAGCAGCTTGGGGACCGCTCTGAACACTGAAGCTTTCTTT. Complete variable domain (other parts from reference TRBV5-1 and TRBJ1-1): KAGVTQTPRYLIKTRGQQVTLSCSPISGHRSVSWYQQTPGQGLQFLFEYFSETQRNKGNFPGRFSGRQFSNSRSEMNVSTLELGDSALYLCASSLGTALNTEAFFGQGTRLTVV.

The CDR3 coding sequence is TGTGCCAGCAGGGGACAGCCGCAGGAGACCCAGTACTTC. As protein: CASRGQPQETQYF. V and J are TRBV2 and TRBJ2-5, with TRBD1 matching over 7 bases. The trim removed 6 bases at V and 5 bases at J, leaving 6 bases unmatched. Germline V gene sequence: CDR1 SNHLY, CDR2 FYNNEI. The CDR3 is 13 residues long. The whole variable domain, remainder taken from reference TRBV2 and TRBJ2-5, is EPEVTQTPSHQVTQMGQEVILRCVPISNHLYFYWYRQILGQKVEFLVSFYNNEISEKSEIFDDQFSVERPDGSNFTLKIRSTKLEDSAMYFCASRGQPQETQYFGPGTRLLVL.

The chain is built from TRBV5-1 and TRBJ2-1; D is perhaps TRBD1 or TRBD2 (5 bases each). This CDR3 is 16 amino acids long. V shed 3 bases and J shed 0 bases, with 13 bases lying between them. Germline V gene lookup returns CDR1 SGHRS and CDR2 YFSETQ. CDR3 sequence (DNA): TGCGCCAGCAGCTGGTCCGGGACCAGCTCCTACAATGAGCAGTTCTTC. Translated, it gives CASSWSGTSSYNEQFF. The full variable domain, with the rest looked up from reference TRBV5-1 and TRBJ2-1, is KAGVTQTPRYLIKTRGQQVTLSCSPISGHRSVSWYQQTPGQGLQFLFEYFSETQRNKGNFPGRFSGRQFSNSRSEMNVSTLELGDSALYLCASSWSGTSSYNEQFFGPGTRLTVL.

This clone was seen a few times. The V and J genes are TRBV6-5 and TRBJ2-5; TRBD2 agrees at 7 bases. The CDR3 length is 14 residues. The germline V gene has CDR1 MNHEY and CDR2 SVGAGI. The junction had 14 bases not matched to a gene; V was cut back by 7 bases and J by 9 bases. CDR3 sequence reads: CASTPGGSGLAQYF. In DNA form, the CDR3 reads TGTGCCAGCACCCCGGGGGGTAGCGGGTTGGCCCAGTACTTC.

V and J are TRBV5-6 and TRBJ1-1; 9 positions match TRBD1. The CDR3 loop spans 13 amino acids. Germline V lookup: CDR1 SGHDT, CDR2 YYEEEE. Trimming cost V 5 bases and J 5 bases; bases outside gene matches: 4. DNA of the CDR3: TGTGCCAGCAGACCCGGGACAGGGACTGAAGCTTTCTTT. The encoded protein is CASRPGTGTEAFF.

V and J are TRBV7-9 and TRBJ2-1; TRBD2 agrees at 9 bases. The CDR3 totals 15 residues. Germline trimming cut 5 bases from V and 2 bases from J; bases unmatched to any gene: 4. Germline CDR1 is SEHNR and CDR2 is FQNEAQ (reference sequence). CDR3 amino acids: CASSPLAGPYNEQFF. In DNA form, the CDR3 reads TGTGCCAGCAGCCCCCTAGCGGGACCCTACAATGAGCAGTTCTTC. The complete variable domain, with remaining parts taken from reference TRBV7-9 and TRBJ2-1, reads DTGVSQNPRHKITKRGQNVTFRCDPISEHNRLYWYRQTLGQGPEFLTYFQNEAQLEKSRLLSDRFSAERPKGSFSTLEIQRTEQGDSAMYLCASSPLAGPYNEQFFGPGTRLTVL.

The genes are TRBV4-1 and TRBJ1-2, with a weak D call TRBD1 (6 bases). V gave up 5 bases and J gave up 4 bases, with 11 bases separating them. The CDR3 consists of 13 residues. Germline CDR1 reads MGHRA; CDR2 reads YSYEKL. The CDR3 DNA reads TGCGCCAGCAGCGGTACAGGGCTCTATGGCTACACCTTC. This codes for CASSGTGLYGYTF.

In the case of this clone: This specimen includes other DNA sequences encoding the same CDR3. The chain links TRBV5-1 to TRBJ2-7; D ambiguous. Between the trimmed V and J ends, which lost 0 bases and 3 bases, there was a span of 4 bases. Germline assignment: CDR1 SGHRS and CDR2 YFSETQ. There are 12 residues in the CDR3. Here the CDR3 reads CASSLDRYEQYF. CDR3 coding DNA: TGCGCCAGCAGCTTGGACCGCTACGAGCAGTACTTC.

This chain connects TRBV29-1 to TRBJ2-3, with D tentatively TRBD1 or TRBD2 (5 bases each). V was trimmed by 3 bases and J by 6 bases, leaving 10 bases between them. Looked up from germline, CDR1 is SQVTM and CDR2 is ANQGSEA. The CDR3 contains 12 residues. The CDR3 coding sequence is TGCAGCGTTGAGGGGGTGGGCGATACGCAGTATTTT. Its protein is CSVEGVGDTQYF.

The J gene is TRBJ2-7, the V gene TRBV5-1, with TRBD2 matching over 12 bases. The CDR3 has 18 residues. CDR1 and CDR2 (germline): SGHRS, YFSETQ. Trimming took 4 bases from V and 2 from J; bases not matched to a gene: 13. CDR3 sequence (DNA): TGCGCCAGCAGCACGGGACTAGCGGGCGCCCAAGACCCCTACGAGCAGTACTTC. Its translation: CASSTGLAGAQDPYEQYF.

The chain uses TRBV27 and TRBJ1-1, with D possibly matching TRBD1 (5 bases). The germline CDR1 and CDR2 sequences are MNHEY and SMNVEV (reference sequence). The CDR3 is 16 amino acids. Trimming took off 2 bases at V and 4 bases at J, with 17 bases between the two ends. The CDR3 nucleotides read TGTGCCAGCAGTTTAAGGTACAAAAAAGACAGCACTGAAGCTTTCTTT. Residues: CASSLRYKKDSTEAFF.

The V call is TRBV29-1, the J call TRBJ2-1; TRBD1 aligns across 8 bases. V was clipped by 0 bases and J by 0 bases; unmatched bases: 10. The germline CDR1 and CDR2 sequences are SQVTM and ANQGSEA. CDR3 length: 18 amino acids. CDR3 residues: CSVEDQTGTGGSYNEQFF. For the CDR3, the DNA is TGCAGCGTTGAAGACCAAACCGGGACAGGTGGCTCCTACAATGAGCAGTTCTTC.

CDR3 region: CASRRGPYEQYF. DNA for the CDR3: TGTGCCAGCCGAAGGGGGCCCTACGAGCAGTACTTC. The chain has TRBV6-1 and TRBJ2-7, with 7 bases lining up with TRBD1. The germline CDR1 and CDR2 sequences are MNHNS and SASEGT. This CDR3 region has 12 residues. V trimming: 8 bases; J trimming: 2 bases; junction bases outside the gene matches: 3.

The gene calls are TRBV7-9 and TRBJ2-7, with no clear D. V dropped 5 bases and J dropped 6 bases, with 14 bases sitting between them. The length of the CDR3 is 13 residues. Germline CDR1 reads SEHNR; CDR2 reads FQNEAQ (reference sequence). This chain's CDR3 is CASSIMRMGEQYF. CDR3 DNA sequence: TGTGCCAGCAGCATTATGAGAATGGGCGAGCAGTACTTC.

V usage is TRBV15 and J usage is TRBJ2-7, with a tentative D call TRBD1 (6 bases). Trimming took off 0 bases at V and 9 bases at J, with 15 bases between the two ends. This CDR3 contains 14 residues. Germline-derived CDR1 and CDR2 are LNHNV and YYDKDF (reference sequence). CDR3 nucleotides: TGTGCCACCAGCAGAGATTCCCTTCAGGGGAGGCAGTACTTC. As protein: CATSRDSLQGRQYF. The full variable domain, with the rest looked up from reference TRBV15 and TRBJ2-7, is DAMVIQNPRYQVTQFGKPVTLSCSQTLNHNVMYWYQQKSSQAPKLLFHYYDKDFNNEADTPDNFQSRRPNTSFCFLDIRSPGLGDTAMYLCATSRDSLQGRQYFGPGTRLTVT.

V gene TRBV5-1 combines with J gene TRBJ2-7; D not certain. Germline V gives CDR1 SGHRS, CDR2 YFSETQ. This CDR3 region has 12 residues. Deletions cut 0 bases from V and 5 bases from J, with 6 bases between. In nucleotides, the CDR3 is TGCGCCAGCAGCTTGGGGCCCAACGAGCAGTACTTC. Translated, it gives CASSLGPNEQYF.

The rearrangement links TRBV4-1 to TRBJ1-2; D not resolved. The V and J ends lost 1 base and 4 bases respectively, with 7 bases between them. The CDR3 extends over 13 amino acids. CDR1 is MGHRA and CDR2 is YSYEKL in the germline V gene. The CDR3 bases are TGCGCCAGCAGCCAAGCCTACAGCTATGGCTACACCTTC. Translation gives CASSQAYSYGYTF.

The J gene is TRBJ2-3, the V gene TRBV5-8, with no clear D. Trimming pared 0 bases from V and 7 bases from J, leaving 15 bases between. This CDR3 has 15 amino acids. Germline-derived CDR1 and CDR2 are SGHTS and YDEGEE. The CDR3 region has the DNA TGTGCCAGCAGCTTGGAGGGCCCGTTAAGTCATACGCAGTATTTT. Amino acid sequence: CASSLEGPLSHTQYF. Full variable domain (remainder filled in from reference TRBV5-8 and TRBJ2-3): EAGVTQSPTHLIKTRGQQATLRCSPISGHTSVYWYQQALGLGLQFLLWYDEGEERNRGNFPPRFSGRQFPNYSSELNVNALELEDSALYLCASSLEGPLSHTQYFGPGTRLTVL.

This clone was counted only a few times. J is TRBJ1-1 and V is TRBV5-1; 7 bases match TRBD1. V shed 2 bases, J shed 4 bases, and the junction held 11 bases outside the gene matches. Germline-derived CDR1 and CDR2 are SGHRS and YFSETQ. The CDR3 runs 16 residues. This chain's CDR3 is CASSFGIATGLTEAFF. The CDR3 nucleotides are TGCGCCAGCAGCTTCGGCATAGCGACAGGGCTCACTGAAGCTTTCTTT.

CDR3: CASSLEFDRDYEQYF. DNA of the CDR3: TGCGCCAGCAGCTTGGAGTTCGACAGGGACTACGAGCAGTACTTC. The chain is built from TRBV5-1 and TRBJ2-7; the match to TRBD1 covers 7 bases. The CDR3 consists of 15 residues. CDR1 is SGHRS, CDR2 YFSETQ, per germline. V trimming: 0 bases; J trimming: 3 bases; junction bases outside the gene matches: 6.

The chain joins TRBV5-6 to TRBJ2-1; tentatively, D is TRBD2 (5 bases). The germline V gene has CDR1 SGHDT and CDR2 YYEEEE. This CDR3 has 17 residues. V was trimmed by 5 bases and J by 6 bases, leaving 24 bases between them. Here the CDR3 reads CASSPSPPSWLSNEQFF. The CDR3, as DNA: TGTGCCAGCAGTCCTAGCCCACCATCGTGGTTATCCAATGAGCAGTTCTTC.

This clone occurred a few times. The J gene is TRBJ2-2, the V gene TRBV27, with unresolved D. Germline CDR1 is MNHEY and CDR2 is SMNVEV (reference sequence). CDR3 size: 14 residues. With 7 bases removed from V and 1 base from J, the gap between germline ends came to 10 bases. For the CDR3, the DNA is TGTGCCAGCAAGGCGGCAGTGAACACCGGGGAGCTGTTTTTT. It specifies CASKAAVNTGELFF.

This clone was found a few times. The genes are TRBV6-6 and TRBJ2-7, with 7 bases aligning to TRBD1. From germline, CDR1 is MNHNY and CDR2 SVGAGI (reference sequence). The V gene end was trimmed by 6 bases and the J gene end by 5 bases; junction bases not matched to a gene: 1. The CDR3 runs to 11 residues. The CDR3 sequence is CASRTGNEQYF. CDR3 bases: TGTGCCAGCAGGACAGGGAACGAGCAGTACTTC.

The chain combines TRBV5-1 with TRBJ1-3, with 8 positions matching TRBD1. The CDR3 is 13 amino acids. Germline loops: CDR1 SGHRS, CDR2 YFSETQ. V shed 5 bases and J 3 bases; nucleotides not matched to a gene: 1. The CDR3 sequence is CASRTGVGNTIYF. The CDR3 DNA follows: TGCGCCAGCAGGACAGGGGTTGGAAACACCATATATTTT.

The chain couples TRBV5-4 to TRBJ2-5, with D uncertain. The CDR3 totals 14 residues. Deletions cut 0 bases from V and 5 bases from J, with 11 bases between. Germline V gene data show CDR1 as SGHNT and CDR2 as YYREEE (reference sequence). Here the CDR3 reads CASSLVSGGETQYF. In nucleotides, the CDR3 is TGTGCCAGCAGCTTGGTATCGGGTGGGGAGACCCAGTACTTC.

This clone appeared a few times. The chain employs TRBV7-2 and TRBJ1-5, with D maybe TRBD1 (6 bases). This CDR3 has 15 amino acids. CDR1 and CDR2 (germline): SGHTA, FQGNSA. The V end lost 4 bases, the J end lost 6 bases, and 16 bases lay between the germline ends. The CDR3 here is CASSSNPGQVQPQHF. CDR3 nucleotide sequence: TGTGCCAGCAGCTCAAATCCGGGACAAGTTCAGCCCCAGCATTTT.

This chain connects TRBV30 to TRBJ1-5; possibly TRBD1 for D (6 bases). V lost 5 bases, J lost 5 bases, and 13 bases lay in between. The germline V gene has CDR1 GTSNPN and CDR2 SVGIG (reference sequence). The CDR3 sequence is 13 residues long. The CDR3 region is CAWQDRGYQPQHF. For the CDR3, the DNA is TGTGCCTGGCAGGACAGAGGATATCAGCCCCAGCATTTT.

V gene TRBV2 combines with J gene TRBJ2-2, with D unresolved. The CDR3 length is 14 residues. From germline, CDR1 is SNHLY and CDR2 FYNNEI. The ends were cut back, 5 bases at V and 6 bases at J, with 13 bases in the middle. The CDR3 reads CASSPTHTAGELFF. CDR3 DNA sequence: TGTGCCAGCAGTCCGACTCACACGGCCGGGGAGCTGTTTTTT.